This T cell receptor beta chain was identified in a study of blood T cell repertoires in COVID-19. The germline gives CDR1 SEHNR, CDR2 FQNEAQ (reference sequence). The CDR3 consists of 16 residues. V was cut by 5 bases and J by 4 bases, with 18 bases left in between. The assay was immunoSEQ multiplex PCR, and TCRdb's table has in-frame clones only and misses some. The data show approximately 300,000 clones, nearly 90% seen once. The specimen sequenced was PBMCs or T cells enriched from blood (not recorded which). The receptor comes from a young woman with acute COVID-19. The chain combines TRBV7-9 with TRBJ1-5; unclear D gene. DNA for the CDR3: TGTGCCAGCAGCCCGTCCTCGGGGAATGAAAATCAGCCCCAGCATTTT. Translated: CASSPSSGNENQPQHF. The full variable domain, its missing parts supplied by reference TRBV7-9 and TRBJ1-5, is DTGVSQNPRHKITKRGQNVTFRCDPISEHNRLYWYRQTLGQGPEFLTYFQNEAQLEKSRLLSDRFSAERPKGSFSTLEIQRTEQGDSAMYLCASSPSSGNENQPQHFGDGTRLSIL.